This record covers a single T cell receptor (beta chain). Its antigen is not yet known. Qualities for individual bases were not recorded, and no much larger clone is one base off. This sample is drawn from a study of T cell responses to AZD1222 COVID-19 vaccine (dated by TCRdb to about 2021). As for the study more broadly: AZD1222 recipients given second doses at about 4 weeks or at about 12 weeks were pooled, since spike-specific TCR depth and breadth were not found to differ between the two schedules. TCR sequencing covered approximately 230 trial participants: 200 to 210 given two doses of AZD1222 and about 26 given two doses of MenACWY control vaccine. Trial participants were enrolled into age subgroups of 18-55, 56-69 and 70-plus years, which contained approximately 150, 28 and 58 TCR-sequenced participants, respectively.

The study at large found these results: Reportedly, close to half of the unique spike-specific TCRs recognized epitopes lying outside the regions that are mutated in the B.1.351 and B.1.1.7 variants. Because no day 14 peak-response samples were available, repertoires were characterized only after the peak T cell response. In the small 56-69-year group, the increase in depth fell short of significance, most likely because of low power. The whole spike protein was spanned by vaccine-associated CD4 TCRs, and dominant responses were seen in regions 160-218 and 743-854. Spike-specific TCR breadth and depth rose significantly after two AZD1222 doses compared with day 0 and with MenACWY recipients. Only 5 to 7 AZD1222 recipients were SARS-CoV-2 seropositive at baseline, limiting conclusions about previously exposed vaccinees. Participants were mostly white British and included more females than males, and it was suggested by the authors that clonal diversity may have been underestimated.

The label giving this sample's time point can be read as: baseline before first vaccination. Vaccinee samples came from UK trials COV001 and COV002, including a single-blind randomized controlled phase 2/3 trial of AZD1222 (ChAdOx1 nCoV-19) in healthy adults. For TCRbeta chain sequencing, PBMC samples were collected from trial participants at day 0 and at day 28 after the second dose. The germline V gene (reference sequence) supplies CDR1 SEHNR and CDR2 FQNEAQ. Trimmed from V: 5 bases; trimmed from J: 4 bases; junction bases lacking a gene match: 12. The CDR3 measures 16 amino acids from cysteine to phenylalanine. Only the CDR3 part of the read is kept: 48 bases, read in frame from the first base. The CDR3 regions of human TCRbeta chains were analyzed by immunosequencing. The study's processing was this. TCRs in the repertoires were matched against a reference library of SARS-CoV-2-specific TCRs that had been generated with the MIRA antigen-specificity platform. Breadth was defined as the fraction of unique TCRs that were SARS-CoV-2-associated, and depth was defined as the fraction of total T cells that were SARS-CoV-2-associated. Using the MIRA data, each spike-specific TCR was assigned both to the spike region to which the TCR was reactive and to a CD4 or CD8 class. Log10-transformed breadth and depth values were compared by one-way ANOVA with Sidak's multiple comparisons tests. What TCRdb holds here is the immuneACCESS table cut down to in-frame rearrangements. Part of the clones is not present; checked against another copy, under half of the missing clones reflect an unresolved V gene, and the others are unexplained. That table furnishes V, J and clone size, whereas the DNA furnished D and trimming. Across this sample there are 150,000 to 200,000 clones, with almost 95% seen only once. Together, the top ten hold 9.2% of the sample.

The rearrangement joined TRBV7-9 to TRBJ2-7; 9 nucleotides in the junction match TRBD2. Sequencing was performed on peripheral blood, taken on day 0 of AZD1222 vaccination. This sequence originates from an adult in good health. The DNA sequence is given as TGTGCCAGCAGCACTATTCCGGGACTAGCTGGATACGAGCAGTACTTC. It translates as CASSTIPGLAGYEQYF. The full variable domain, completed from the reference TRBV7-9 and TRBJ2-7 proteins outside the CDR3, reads DTGVSQNPRHKITKRGQNVTFRCDPISEHNRLYWYRQTLGQGPEFLTYFQNEAQLEKSRLLSDRFSAERPKGSFSTLEIQRTEQGDSAMYLCASSTIPGLAGYEQYFGPGTRLTVT.